This T cell receptor (beta chain) appears in the sequencing data of a study of human T cells and chemical hapten exposure. Study at large: Variation in per-sample TCR yields came mainly from small pooled library volume differences.

Unique molecular identifiers were attached to individual cDNA molecules during library preparation. TCRdb re-called the RACE reads with MiXCR, one entry per CDR3 protein. The sample consists of under 45,000 distinct CDR3 sequences, about 11% of them appearing once. V gave up 5 bases and J gave up 2 bases, with 14 bases separating them. CDR3 length: 15 amino acids. The germline gives CDR1 SEHNR, CDR2 FQNEAQ (reference sequence). Time point defined: pre-sensitization, week 0. As to treatment: therapeutic diphenylcyclopropenone sensitization with weekly scalp DPC. People who gave samples had alopecia, were 18 to 70 years old, and were suitable for DPC. Total RNA was isolated from whole blood that had not been fractionated. This clonotype was observed many times.

The TCR was taken from a man aged 25-45 years with alopecia areata. Some clones in this sample may be carry-over from other donors' samples. The sample here was whole blood, taken in connection with sensitization to the hapten diphenylcyclopropenone (DPC). The V gene is TRBV7-9, the J gene TRBJ2-3; the D gene is possibly TRBD1 (6 bases). CDR3 loop: CASSPRDTTTDTQYF. For the CDR3, the DNA is TGTGCCAGCAGCCCCCGGGACACGACCACAGATACGCAGTATTTT.